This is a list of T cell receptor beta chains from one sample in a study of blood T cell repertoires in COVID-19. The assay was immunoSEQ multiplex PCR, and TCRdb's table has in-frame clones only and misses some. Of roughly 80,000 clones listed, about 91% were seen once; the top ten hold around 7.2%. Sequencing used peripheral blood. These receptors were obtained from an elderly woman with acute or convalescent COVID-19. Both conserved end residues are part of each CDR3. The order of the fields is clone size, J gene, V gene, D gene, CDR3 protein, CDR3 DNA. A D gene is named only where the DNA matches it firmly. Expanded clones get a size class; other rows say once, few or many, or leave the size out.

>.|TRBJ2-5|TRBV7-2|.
CASSDRGIETQYF
TGTGCCAGCAGCGACCGGGGTATAGAGACCCAGTACTTC
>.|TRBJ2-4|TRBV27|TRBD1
CASSSSGTEKNIQYF
TGTGCCAGCAGTTCCTCCGGGACAGAGAAAAACATTCAGTACTTC
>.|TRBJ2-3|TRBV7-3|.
CASSLSFTDTQYF
TGTGCCAGCAGCCTATCGTTCACAGATACGCAGTATTTT
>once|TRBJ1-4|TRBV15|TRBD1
CATSRDRGRNEKLFF
TGTGCCACCAGCAGGGACAGGGGTAGGAATGAAAAACTGTTTTTT
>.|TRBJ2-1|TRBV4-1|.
CASSQEEGGGSEQFF
TGCGCCAGCAGCCAAGAAGAGGGAGGAGGGAGTGAGCAGTTCTTC
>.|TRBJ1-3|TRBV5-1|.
CASSLAQSSGNTIYF
TGCGCCAGCAGCTTGGCACAGAGCTCTGGAAACACCATATATTTT
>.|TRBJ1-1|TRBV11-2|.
CASSLSAIMNTEAFF
TGTGCCAGCAGCTTAAGCGCTATCATGAACACTGAAGCTTTCTTT
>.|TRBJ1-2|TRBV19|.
CASSIDLSLMGQNYGYTF
TGTGCCAGTAGTATAGACCTGTCGCTGATGGGGCAAAACTATGGCTACACCTTC
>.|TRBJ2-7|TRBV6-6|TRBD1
CASSEPGQGNYEQYF
TGTGCCAGCAGTGAGCCGGGACAGGGTAACTACGAGCAGTACTTC
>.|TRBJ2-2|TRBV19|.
CASSIGDTMNTGELFF
TGTGCCAGTAGTATAGGGGACACCATGAACACCGGGGAGCTGTTTTTT
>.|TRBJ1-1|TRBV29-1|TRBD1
CSVVQGGSEAFF
TGCAGCGTTGTGCAGGGGGGTTCTGAAGCTTTCTTT
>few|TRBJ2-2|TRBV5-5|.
CASSTAARRDTGELFF
TGTGCCAGCAGCACCGCGGCGAGACGGGACACCGGGGAGCTGTTTTTT
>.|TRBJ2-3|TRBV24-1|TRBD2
CATSDPGTSGDTQYF
TGTGCCACCAGTGATCCAGGGACTAGTGGGGATACGCAGTATTTT
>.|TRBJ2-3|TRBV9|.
CASSAGESTDTQYF
TGTGCCAGCAGCGCGGGGGAAAGCACAGATACGCAGTATTTT
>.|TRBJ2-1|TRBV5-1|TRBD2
CASSATSDEQFF
TGCGCCAGCAGCGCTACTAGCGACGAGCAGTTCTTC
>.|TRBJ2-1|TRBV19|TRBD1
CASSIRRQGNEQFF
TGTGCCAGTAGTATAAGACGACAGGGGAATGAGCAGTTCTTC
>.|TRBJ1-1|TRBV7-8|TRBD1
CASSNPGRDSMANTEAFF
TGTGCCAGCAGCAACCCAGGTCGGGACAGCATGGCGAACACTGAAGCTTTCTTT
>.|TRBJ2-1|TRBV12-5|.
CASGLQGFSYNEQFF
TGTGCTAGTGGTTTGCAGGGATTCTCCTACAATGAGCAGTTCTTC
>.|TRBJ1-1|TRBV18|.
CASSLARQGYTEAFF
TGTGCCAGCTCACTGGCCCGCCAGGGCTACACTGAAGCTTTCTTT
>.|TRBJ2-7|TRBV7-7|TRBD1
CASSPGQGSSYEQYF
TGTGCTAGCAGCCCAGGACAGGGGAGCTCCTACGAGCAGTACTTC
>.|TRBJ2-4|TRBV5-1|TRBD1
CASSDLGQVIQYF
TGCGCCAGCAGCGACCTGGGACAGGTCATTCAGTACTTC
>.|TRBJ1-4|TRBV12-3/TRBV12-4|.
CASKRRANEKLFF
TGTGCCAGCAAGAGGCGGGCTAATGAAAAACTGTTTTTT
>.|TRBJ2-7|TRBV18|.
CASSRGTTASYEQYF
TGTGCCAGCTCACGTGGGACAACCGCGAGCTACGAGCAGTACTTC
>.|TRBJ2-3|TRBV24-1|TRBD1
CATSDPGTGPTDTQYF
TGTGCCACCAGTGATCCCGGGACAGGGCCCACAGATACGCAGTATTTT
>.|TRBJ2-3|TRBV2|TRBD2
CASSPSGVPTDTQYF
TGTGCCAGCAGTCCTAGCGGGGTACCCACAGATACGCAGTATTTT
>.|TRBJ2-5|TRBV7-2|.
CASSLGAAGETQYF
TGTGCCAGCAGCTTAGGGGCCGCCGGTGAGACCCAGTACTTC
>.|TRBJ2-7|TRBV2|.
CASSETGSGQYF
TGTGCCAGCAGTGAAACAGGATCCGGGCAGTACTTC
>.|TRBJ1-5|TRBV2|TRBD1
CASALTGGRGNQPQHF
TGTGCCAGCGCCCTTACAGGGGGCAGAGGCAATCAGCCCCAGCATTTT
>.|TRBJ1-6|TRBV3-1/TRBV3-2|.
CASSQAQDSPLHF
TGTGCCAGCAGCCAAGCTCAGGATTCACCCCTCCACTTT
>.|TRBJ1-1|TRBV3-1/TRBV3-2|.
CASSQDVGFRNTEAFF
TGTGCCAGCAGCCAAGATGTGGGCTTCCGGAACACTGAAGCTTTCTTT
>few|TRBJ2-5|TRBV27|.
CASSRQGGSETQYF
TGTGCCAGCAGTCGACAGGGAGGCTCGGAGACCCAGTACTTC
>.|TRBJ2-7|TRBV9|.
CASSVGGGRGEQYF
TGTGCCAGCAGCGTAGGGGGAGGAAGGGGCGAGCAGTACTTC
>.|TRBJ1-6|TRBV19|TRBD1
CATGDRGNSPLHF
TGTGCCACCGGGGACAGGGGTAATTCACCCCTCCACTTT